The 28 T cell receptor beta chains below come from one sample, sequenced in a study of T-cell memory formation after mild COVID-19. From the 5' RACE reads, TCRdb called clonotypes with MiXCR, one entry per CDR3 protein. The sample records roughly 400,000 distinct CDR3 sequences, approximately 24% being singletons. Material for sequencing was PBMCs or a T cell subset sorted from them (not recorded which). These receptors all stem from an adult woman who had mild COVID-19 (a few samples of this study predate the infection). Cell type and time point are not known.

The V gene is TRBV5-1, the J gene TRBJ2-3, with 8 bases aligning to TRBD2. J lost 5 bases, V lost 0 bases, and 5 bases had no gene match. In germline, CDR1 is SGHRS, CDR2 YFSETQ. CDR3 length: 15 amino acids. CDR3: CASSLDGRAGDTQYF. CDR3 in DNA: TGCGCCAGCAGCTTGGACGGGAGGGCCGGAGATACGCAGTATTTT.

The chain links TRBV30 to TRBJ2-2, with 9 bases lining up with TRBD2. Germline loops: CDR1 GTSNPN, CDR2 SVGIG (reference sequence). This CDR3 spans 17 amino acids. The trim removed 1 base at V and 4 bases at J, leaving 10 bases unmatched. This chain's CDR3 is CAWSGRPSGMFTGELFF. CDR3 nucleotides: TGTGCCTGGAGTGGGAGGCCTAGCGGGATGTTCACCGGGGAGCTGTTTTTT.

The chain is built from TRBV6-5 and TRBJ2-7, with D uncertain. The CDR3 runs to 12 residues. Trimming shortened V by 3 bases and J by 7 bases, and 10 bases separated the two germline ends. Germline assignment: CDR1 MNHEY and CDR2 SVGAGI. CDR3 residues: CASSYKGREQYF. The CDR3 nucleotides are TGTGCCAGCAGTTATAAGGGCAGGGAGCAGTACTTC.

This chain uses TRBV24-1 with TRBJ1-5; D not certain. The CDR3 sequence is 18 residues long. Germline lookup yields CDR1 KGHDR and CDR2 SFDVKD. V gave up 2 bases and J gave up 3 bases, with 19 bases separating them. The CDR3 bases are TGTGCCACCAGTGATTCCCAGGACGTATGGGCCCTCAATCAGCCCCAGCATTTT. Translating it yields CATSDSQDVWALNQPQHF.

The chain joins TRBV9 to TRBJ2-3; D gene uncertain. CDR1 is SGDLS and CDR2 is YYNGEE in the germline V gene. The CDR3 is 15 amino acids. Deletions cut 6 bases from V and 2 bases from J, with 16 bases between. CDR3 region: CASNPSRIPTDTQYF. In nucleotides, the CDR3 is TGTGCCAGCAACCCCTCTAGGATCCCCACAGATACGCAGTATTTT.

The chain combines TRBV4-3 with TRBJ2-2; D might be TRBD1 (6 bases). The CDR3 consists of 19 residues. The germline CDR1 and CDR2 sequences are LGHNA and YSLEER. Trimming pared 0 bases from V and 1 base from J, leaving 18 bases between. The CDR3 DNA is TGCGCCAGCAGCCAAGACAACGGACAGACAGTTAGGAACACCGGGGAGCTGTTTTTT. This sequence encodes CASSQDNGQTVRNTGELFF.

This clonotype was detected a few times. The chain uses TRBV21-1 and TRBJ2-1; TRBD1 is the table's D call and was not checked against the DNA. TRBV21-1 is an annotated pseudogene. The CDR3 is 18 residues long. The CDR3 region has the DNA TGTGCCAGCAGCAAAGTGGACAGCGATCAAAGCTCCTACAATGAGCAGTTCTTC. It specifies CASSKVDSDQSSYNEQFF.

This clonotype came up a few times. The chain is built from TRBV7-2 and TRBJ2-5; the D is unclear. From germline, CDR1 is SGHTA and CDR2 FQGNSA. Trimming left V 2 bases short and J 5 bases short, with 9 bases between. The CDR3 has 13 amino acids. This chain's CDR3 is CASSLSFSETQYF. The DNA for the CDR3 is TGTGCCAGCAGCTTATCTTTCTCGGAGACCCAGTACTTC.

This chain uses TRBV7-3 with TRBJ1-2; tentatively, D is TRBD1 (6 bases). The CDR3 loop spans 13 amino acids. Germline CDR1 and CDR2: SGHTA and FQGTGA. V was trimmed by 11 bases and J by 2 bases, leaving 15 bases between them. CDR3 region: CAWGPENNYGYTF. In DNA, the CDR3 is TGTGCCTGGGGGCCAGAGAACAACTATGGCTACACCTTC. The full variable domain, in which reference TRBV7-3 and TRBJ1-2 provide the parts outside the CDR3, is GAGVSQTPSNKVTEKGKYVELRCDPISGHTALYWYRQSLGQGPEFLIYFQGTGAADDSGLPNDRFFAVRPEGSVSTLKIQRTERGDSAVYLCAWGPENNYGYTFGSGTRLTVV.

The chain uses TRBV2 and TRBJ2-1; D is unresolved. Germline values: CDR1 SNHLY, CDR2 FYNNEI. The CDR3 contains 11 residues. V gave up 8 bases and J gave up 10 bases, with 12 bases separating them. CDR3 residues: CASYLFPEQFF. Written as DNA, the CDR3 is TGTGCCAGCTACTTGTTCCCCGAGCAGTTCTTC.

This clonotype was seen a handful of times. The chain combines TRBV18 with TRBJ1-1; D perhaps matches TRBD1 (5 bases). The CDR3 runs 14 residues. Germline V gene data show CDR1 as KGHSH and CDR2 as LQKENI. Trimming pared 4 bases from V and 3 bases from J, leaving 12 bases between. The CDR3 region is CASSLFEGDTEAFF. The CDR3 DNA sequence: TGTGCCAGCTCACTCTTCGAAGGGGACACTGAAGCTTTCTTT.

This clonotype was detected a few times. The V gene is TRBV7-6, the J gene TRBJ2-1, with a tentative D call TRBD2 (5 bases). Looked up from germline, CDR1 is SGHVS and CDR2 is FNYEAQ. CDR3 size: 15 residues. V dropped 4 bases and J dropped 7 bases, with 17 bases sitting between them. The CDR3, as DNA: TGTGCCAGCAGCTCCCATAGCTCCCAGCGGAATGAGCAGTTCTTC. It encodes CASSSHSSQRNEQFF.

This chain joins TRBV5-1 and TRBJ1-3; D is perhaps TRBD1 (5 bases). Germline-derived CDR1 and CDR2 are SGHRS and YFSETQ. Trimming removed 0 bases at V and 0 bases at J, with 13 bases between. The CDR3 consists of 17 residues. CDR3 DNA: TGCGCCAGCAGCTTGGTACCCGGGACGGTCTCTGGAAACACCATATATTTT. This gives the protein CASSLVPGTVSGNTIYF.

This clonotype was seen only a few times. The chain joins TRBV7-2 to TRBJ2-3; tentative D call: TRBD2 (5 bases). This CDR3 has 16 amino acids. The V end lost 5 bases, the J end lost 4 bases, and 19 bases lay between the germline ends. The germline V gene encodes CDR1 SGHTA and CDR2 FQGNSA. CDR3 sequence: CASSGGFGVRSDTQYF. CDR3 nucleotides: TGTGCCAGCAGCGGTGGGTTCGGGGTTAGGTCAGATACGCAGTATTTT.

This sequence joins TRBV30 and TRBJ2-7; tentatively, D is TRBD2 (5 bases). Trimming cost V 1 base and J 3 bases, with 13 bases left between them. The CDR3 is 14 amino acids. The V gene's germline CDR1 is GTSNPN and CDR2 SVGIG (reference sequence). In DNA form, the CDR3 reads TGTGCCTGGAGTGATGGATTACGGGACTACGAGCAGTACTTC. It codes for CAWSDGLRDYEQYF.

This clonotype has only a few counts. This chain uses TRBV12-3 or TRBV12-4 with TRBJ2-3; maybe TRBD2 (6 bases). This CDR3 spans 13 amino acids. With 6 bases removed from V and 4 bases from J, the gap between germline ends came to 11 bases. CDR3 bases: TGTGCCAGCAGGGAGGGCAGTCCAGATACGCAGTATTTT. Translation: CASREGSPDTQYF.

This chain links TRBV18 with TRBJ2-7; D call uncertain. The germline V gene has CDR1 KGHSH and CDR2 LQKENI. This CDR3 comprises 14 residues. The ends were cut back, 6 bases at V and 6 bases at J, with 18 bases in the middle. The CDR3 coding sequence is TGTGCCAGCTCCCCCCCGGGCTACCCCGCCGAGCAGTACTTC. Encoded protein: CASSPPGYPAEQYF.

Only a few counts were recorded for this clonotype. The genes are TRBV19 and TRBJ1-2; a weak D match, TRBD1 (6 bases). Looked up from germline, CDR1 is LNHDA and CDR2 is SQIVND (reference sequence). V was trimmed by 3 bases and J by 5 bases, leaving 13 bases between them. This CDR3 is 14 amino acids long. The CDR3 protein is CASSIMSDSYGYTF. The CDR3 bases are TGTGCCAGTAGTATTATGTCGGACAGTTATGGCTACACCTTC.

The chain links TRBV7-6 to TRBJ2-7; 13 positions match TRBD2. Per germline, CDR1 SGHVS and CDR2 FNYEAQ. The V segment lost 2 bases and the J segment 5 bases; nucleotides outside the gene matches: 3. The CDR3 sequence is 15 residues long. The CDR3 DNA sequence: TGTGCCAGCAGCTTACCCACTAGCGGGAGGGACGAGCAGTACTTC. As protein: CASSLPTSGRDEQYF.

This sequence joins TRBV15 and TRBJ1-2; D is ambiguous. This CDR3 region has 13 residues. V was pared by 5 bases and J by 8 bases, with 15 bases between. The V gene's germline CDR1 is LNHNV and CDR2 YYDKDF (reference sequence). The CDR3 DNA is TGTGCCACCAGCCCCCGAGGTTCGGGAGGCTACACCTTC. Protein: CATSPRGSGGYTF.

Turning to this clonotype: A read error may produce the germline difference seen at one junction end. V is TRBV2 and J is TRBJ2-7, with D perhaps being TRBD1 or TRBD2 (5 bases each). The CDR3 length is 16 residues. Per germline, CDR1 SNHLY and CDR2 FYNNEI. The chain's CDR3 is CSSLGRSEISSYEQYF. The CDR3 nucleotides read TGTTCCAGCTTGGGGCGTAGCGAGATTAGCTCCTACGAGCAGTACTTC.

The V and J genes are TRBV3-1 and TRBJ2-5, with TRBD2 matching over 13 bases. Germline CDR1 LGHDT, CDR2 YNNKEL (reference sequence). This CDR3 contains 16 residues. Trimming cost V 2 bases and J 4 bases; bases outside gene matches: 4. CDR3 in amino acids: CASSQPGLAGSETQYF. The CDR3, as DNA: TGTGCCAGCAGCCAACCGGGACTAGCGGGATCAGAGACCCAGTACTTC.

The V and J genes are TRBV18 and TRBJ2-7, with 7 nucleotides matching TRBD1. V shed 3 bases and J 6 bases; nucleotides not matched to a gene: 8. CDR3 length: 14 residues. The germline gives CDR1 KGHSH, CDR2 LQKENI. CDR3 nucleotides: TGTGCCAGCTCACCGGAGTTAGGGGGCCCCGAGCAGTACTTC. It specifies CASSPELGGPEQYF.

This clonotype turned up a few times. An end of the junction differs from the germline gene, which may be a read error. This chain uses TRBV29-1 with TRBJ1-2, with a weak D call TRBD1 (5 bases). CDR1 is SQVTM, CDR2 ANQGSEA, per germline. The CDR3 covers 13 residues. The CDR3 is CSVQEGANYGYTF. For the CDR3, the DNA is TGCAGCGTTCAAGAAGGGGCTAACTATGGCTACACCTTC.

The chain recombines TRBV29-1 with TRBJ2-3; TRBD2 aligns across 11 bases. CDR3 length: 17 amino acids. V dropped 6 bases and J dropped 2; count of bases not matched to a gene: 13. Per the germline V gene, CDR1 is SQVTM and CDR2 is ANQGSEA. The CDR3 loop reads CSVALAGGHVHTDTQYF. The DNA for the CDR3 is TGCAGCGTCGCTCTAGCGGGGGGACACGTTCACACAGATACGCAGTATTTT.

This clonotype occurred once. This chain uses TRBV10-3 with TRBJ2-3, with D uncertain. The CDR3 has 15 residues. Per germline, CDR1 ENHRY and CDR2 SYGVKD. V shed 6 bases and J shed 2 bases, with 15 bases lying between them. CDR3 in amino acids: CAIRRGRQTTDTQYF. CDR3 sequence (DNA): TGTGCCATCAGAAGAGGACGCCAGACCACAGATACGCAGTATTTT.

This clonotype turned up a few times. V gene TRBV7-6 combines with J gene TRBJ2-2; D unclear. V was shortened by 5 bases and J by 7 bases, with 5 bases between the two germline ends. Germline values: CDR1 SGHVS, CDR2 FNYEAQ. This CDR3 spans 11 amino acids. Here the CDR3 reads CASSKSGELFF. For the CDR3, the DNA is TGTGCCAGCAGCAAAAGCGGGGAGCTGTTTTTT.

J is TRBJ1-1 and V is TRBV4-2; tentatively, D is TRBD1 (5 bases). The CDR3 loop spans 14 amino acids. The germline V and J ends were trimmed by 4 bases and 1 base, with 10 bases remaining between them. Per germline, CDR1 LGHNA and CDR2 YNFKEQ. CDR3 in amino acids: CASSRGGENTEAFF. The CDR3 nucleotides are TGTGCCAGCAGCCGGGGCGGGGAGAACACTGAAGCTTTCTTT.